This T cell receptor beta chain is drawn from a study of shared clonotypes between healthy human individuals (dated by TCRdb to the early 2020s). Looking at the study overall: A few men and a couple of women, aged 18 to 49 years, made up the cohort. To increase sequencing depth and limit assay-specific biases, different laboratories used diverse techniques to prepare libraries and sequence TCR repertoires. For each donor, CD4 naive and CD4 memory were each given three plates, CD8 naive was given two plates, and CD8 memory was given one plate. The study deeply sequenced blood TCR repertoires of several healthy adults to estimate repertoire size and the extent of clonotype sharing between individuals. Leukapheresis yielded between about 0.85 and 10 billion PBMCs per donor.

A note on this clone: This clone's antigen is unknown. Qualities for individual bases were not recorded, and no much larger clone is one base off.

Study-level results and caveats: Sharing across four donors was observed for approximately 4.6% of naive CD4, less than 4% of naive CD8, around 2.5% of memory CD4, and approximately 0.41% of memory CD8 clonotypes. Only blood was sampled, and tissue TCR repertoires likely differ from those in blood. The small number of donors limited the genetic and exposure-history diversity represented. Estimated clonotype richness was generally larger for naive than for memory subsets. Even with the large sequencing depth, rarefaction of the sorted-subset datasets indicated that sequencing was incomplete. Compared with non-shared clonotypes, the clonotypes found in all four sorted-subset donors had higher generation probabilities. Pairwise subsampling indicated that sequencing depth was expected to affect the degree of clonotype sharing among donors.

The CDR1 and CDR2 encoded by the germline V gene (reference sequence) are MNHNY and SVGAGI. The V end loses 4 bases and the J end loses 8 bases, and a stretch of 14 bases separates them. The CDR3, from cysteine to phenylalanine, totals 13 residues. Only the CDR3 portion is preserved as DNA: 39 bases, with reading frame beginning at the first base. TCR CDR3 regions were amplified from genomic DNA by multiplex PCR using the deep immunoSEQ assay. Extracted genomic DNA from each cell subset was spread evenly across all wells of several immunoSEQ 96-well plates, with each plate serving as a replicate. For sorted subsets, 200 to 250 ng of genomic DNA, equivalent to some 30,000 T cell genomes, went into each replicate PCR. Purified libraries were quantified with a Qubit 3.0 fluorometer, sized on a Bioanalyzer 2100, and re-quantified with the KAPA Library Quantification kit. Every immunoSEQ 96-well plate was sequenced on a separate single-read 150-cycle Illumina NextSeq 550 flow cell. Regarding the original processing steps: Because the immunoSEQ output included only junctional sequences and no quality scores, the filtering could not be the same as the filtering used for full-length reads. Sequences were annotated with PyIR, a Python wrapper for IgBLAST v1.9, using IMGT germline references to assign V/J genes and CDR3. Reads were removed for weak V/J assignments (E-value above 1e-6), missing CDR3, stop codons, out-of-frame junctions, or ambiguous translated residues. V3J clonotypes were defined by identical inferred V gene, J gene, and CDR3 amino acid sequence. The percentage overlap between two repertoires was calculated by dividing the number of shared unique clonotypes by the size of the smaller repertoire. Repertoire richness was assessed with RTK rarefaction, the Chao1 estimator, and Recon v2.1 estimates of unobserved clonotypes. Generation probabilities for all TCRbeta clonotypes obtained by the gDNA method from several donors were computed using OLGA. This immuneACCESS table, as held by TCRdb, lists in-frame sequences with V and J called but not all clones. Of the missing ones, under half trace to an unresolved V gene in checked studies; the others have no known cause. Clonal size and the V and J genes are those of that table, whereas D and trimming came from the DNA. The sample table shows roughly 2.5 million clones, and around nine tenths are seen once. Of the sample, roughly 0.15% is held by the ten largest clones.

Healthy HIV-negative adults with no recently reported acute infections or vaccinations were included as donors. Every donor was a Caucasian adult residing in Nashville, Tennessee, USA. CD4+ T cells were enriched by magnetic negative selection, after which naive cells were positively selected on CD45RA and the negative fraction was taken as the memory subset. Blood was collected by leukapheresis, and PBMCs were isolated by Ficoll-Histopaque density gradient centrifugation and then cryopreserved in liquid nitrogen vapor phase. Analytical flow cytometry was used to check the purity and quantity of each magnetically sorted T cell population. From each sorted fraction, genomic DNA was isolated and quantified by UV absorbance on a Nanodrop 2000c.

The sequence joins TRBV6-6 to TRBJ1-1, with the identity of the D gene unclear. The source of this sequence is a man between 18 and 29 years old in good health. The sequenced sample was naive CD4+ T cells sorted from blood. Interpreted using the paper, the cell subset or site label stands for: CD45RA+ positively selected. The CDR3 reads CASSLGRAGEAFF. Here is the DNA: TGTGCCAGCAGTTTAGGCCGTGCGGGGGAAGCTTTCTTT.